This note documents a single TCR beta chain sequence. What it binds is unknown. The data originate from a study of OX40 agonist ivuxolimab in advanced cancers. Study-level information: Prior anti-PD-1, anti-PD-L1 or anti-CTLA-4 therapy did not bar entry, and approximately 40% had some. Study-wide results and caveats: Dose levels from 0.1 to 3.0 mg/kg saw CD4+ and CD8+ blood T cells expand clonally by week 6. CD4+ T cells averaged fewer expanded clones than CD8+ T cells.

The protocol was immunoSEQ multiplex PCR, while the TCRdb copy is restricted to in-frame clones and leaves out a portion. The table has some 45,000 clones, about 90% seen once. The sampling schedule covered blood at baseline, cycle 4 day 1, and cycle 7 day 1. V lost 10 bases and J lost 5; bases outside the gene matches: 8. Germline assignment: CDR1 MDHEN and CDR2 SYDVKM. The CDR3 loop spans 13 amino acids. The chain is built from TRBV28 and TRBJ1-2, with TRBD1 matching over 9 bases. Specimen: CD4+ or CD8+ T cells sorted from blood, collected in a trial of the OX40 agonist ivuxolimab. This TCR was recovered from an adult with an advanced solid tumor such as melanoma, head and neck, liver or kidney cancer. Here the CDR3 DNA reads TGTGCCACCAAGGACAGGGGCCGGTATGGCTACACCTTC. It translates to CATKDRGRYGYTF.